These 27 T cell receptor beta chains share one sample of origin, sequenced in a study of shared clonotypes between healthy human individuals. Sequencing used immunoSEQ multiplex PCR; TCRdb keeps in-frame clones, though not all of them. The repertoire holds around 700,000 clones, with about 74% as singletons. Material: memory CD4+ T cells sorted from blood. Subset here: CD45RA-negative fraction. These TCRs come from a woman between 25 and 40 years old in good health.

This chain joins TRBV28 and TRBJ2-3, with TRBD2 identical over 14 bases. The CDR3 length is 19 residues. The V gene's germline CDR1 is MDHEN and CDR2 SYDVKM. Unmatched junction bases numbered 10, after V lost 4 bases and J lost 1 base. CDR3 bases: TGTGCCAGCAGTTCCGAGGGACTAGCGGGAGCTGTAGGCACAGATACGCAGTATTTT. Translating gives CASSSEGLAGAVGTDTQYF. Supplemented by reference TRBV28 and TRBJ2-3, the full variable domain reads DVKVTQSSRYLVKRTGEKVFLECVQDMDHENMFWYRQDPGLGLRLIYFSYDVKMKEKGDIPEGYSVSREKKERFSLILESASTNQTSMYLCASSSEGLAGAVGTDTQYFGPGTRLTVL.

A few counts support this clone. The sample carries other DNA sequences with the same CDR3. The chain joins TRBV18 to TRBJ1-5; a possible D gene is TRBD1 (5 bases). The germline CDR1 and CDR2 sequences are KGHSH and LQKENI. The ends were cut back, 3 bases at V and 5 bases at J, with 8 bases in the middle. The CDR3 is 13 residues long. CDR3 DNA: TGTGCCAGCTCACCTCGAGGGGATCAGCCCCAGCATTTT. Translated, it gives CASSPRGDQPQHF.

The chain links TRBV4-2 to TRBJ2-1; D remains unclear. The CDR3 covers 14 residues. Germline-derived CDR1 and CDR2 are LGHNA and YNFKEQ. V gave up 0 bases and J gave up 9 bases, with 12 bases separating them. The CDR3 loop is CASSQEKVRGEQFF. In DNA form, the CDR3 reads TGTGCCAGCAGCCAAGAGAAGGTTCGAGGTGAGCAGTTCTTC.

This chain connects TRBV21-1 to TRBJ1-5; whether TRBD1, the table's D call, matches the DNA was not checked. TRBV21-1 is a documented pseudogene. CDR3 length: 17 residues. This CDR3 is CASSKAGDRGGDQPQHF. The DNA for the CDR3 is TGTGCCAGCAGCAAAGCGGGAGACAGGGGAGGGGATCAGCCCCAGCATTTT.

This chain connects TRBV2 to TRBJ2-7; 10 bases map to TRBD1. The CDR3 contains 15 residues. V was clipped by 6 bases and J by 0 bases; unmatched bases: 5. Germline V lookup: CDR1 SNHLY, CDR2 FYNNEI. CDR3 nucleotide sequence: TGTGCCAGCAGGGACAGGGGGATAGTCTCCTACGAGCAGTACTTC. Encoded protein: CASRDRGIVSYEQYF.

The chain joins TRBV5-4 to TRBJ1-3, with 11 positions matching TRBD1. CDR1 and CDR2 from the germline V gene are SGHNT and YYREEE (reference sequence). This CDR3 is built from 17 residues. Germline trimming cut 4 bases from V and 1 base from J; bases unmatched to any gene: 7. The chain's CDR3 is CASSGRRDRGSGNTIYF. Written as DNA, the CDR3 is TGTGCCAGCAGCGGCCGCCGGGACAGGGGGTCTGGAAACACCATATATTTT.

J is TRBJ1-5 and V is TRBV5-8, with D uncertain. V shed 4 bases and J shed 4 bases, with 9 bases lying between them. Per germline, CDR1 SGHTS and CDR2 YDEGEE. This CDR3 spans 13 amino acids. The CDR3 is CASSGLWNQPQHF. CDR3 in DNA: TGTGCCAGCAGCGGACTTTGGAATCAGCCCCAGCATTTT.

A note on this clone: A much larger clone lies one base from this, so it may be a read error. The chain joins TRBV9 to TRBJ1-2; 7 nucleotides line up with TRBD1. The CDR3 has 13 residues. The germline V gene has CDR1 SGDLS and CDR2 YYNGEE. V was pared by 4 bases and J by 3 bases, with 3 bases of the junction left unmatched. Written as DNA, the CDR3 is TGTGCCAGCAGCCGTACAGGGGACTATGGCTACACCTTC. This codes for CASSRTGDYGYTF.

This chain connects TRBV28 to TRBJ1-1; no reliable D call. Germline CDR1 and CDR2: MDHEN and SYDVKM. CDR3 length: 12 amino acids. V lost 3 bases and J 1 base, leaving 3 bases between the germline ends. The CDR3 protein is CASSFWNTEAFF. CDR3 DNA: TGTGCCAGCAGTTTCTGGAACACTGAAGCTTTCTTT.

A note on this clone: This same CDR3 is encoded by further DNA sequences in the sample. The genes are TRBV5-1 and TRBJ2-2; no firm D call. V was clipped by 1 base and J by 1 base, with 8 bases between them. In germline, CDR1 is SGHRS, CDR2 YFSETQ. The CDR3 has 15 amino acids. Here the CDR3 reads CASSLTSGNTGELFF. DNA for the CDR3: TGCGCCAGCAGCTTGACATCCGGGAACACCGGGGAGCTGTTTTTT.

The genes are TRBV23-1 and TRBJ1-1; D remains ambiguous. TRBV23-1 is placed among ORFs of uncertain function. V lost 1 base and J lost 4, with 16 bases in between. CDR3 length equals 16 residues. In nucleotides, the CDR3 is TGCGCCAGCAGTCAATACGATCGACTCGTCGGCACTGAAGCTTTCTTT. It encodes CASSQYDRLVGTEAFF.

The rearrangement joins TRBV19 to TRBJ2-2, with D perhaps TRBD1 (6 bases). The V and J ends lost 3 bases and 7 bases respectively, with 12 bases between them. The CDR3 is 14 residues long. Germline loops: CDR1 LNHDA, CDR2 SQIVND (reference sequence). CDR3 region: CASSITGFGGELFF. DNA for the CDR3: TGTGCCAGTAGTATTACAGGGTTTGGCGGGGAGCTGTTTTTT.

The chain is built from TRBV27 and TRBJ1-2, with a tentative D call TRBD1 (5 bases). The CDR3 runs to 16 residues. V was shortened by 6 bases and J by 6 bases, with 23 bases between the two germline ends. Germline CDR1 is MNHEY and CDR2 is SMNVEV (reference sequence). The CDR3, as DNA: TGTGCCAGCAGCCCTGTCGGGTTGGGGGTAAAGGATGGCTACACCTTC. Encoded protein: CASSPVGLGVKDGYTF.

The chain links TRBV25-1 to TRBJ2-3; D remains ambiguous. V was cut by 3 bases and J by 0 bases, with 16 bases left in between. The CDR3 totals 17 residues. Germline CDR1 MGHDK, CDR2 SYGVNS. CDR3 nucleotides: TGTGCCAGCAGTGAGTGGGGAATTGGACGAAGCACAGATACGCAGTATTTT. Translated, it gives CASSEWGIGRSTDTQYF. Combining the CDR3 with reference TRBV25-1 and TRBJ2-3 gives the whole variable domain EADIYQTPRYLVIGTGKKITLECSQTMGHDKMYWYQQDPGMELHLIHYSYGVNSTEKGDLSSESTVSRIRTEHFPLTLESARPSHTSQYLCASSEWGIGRSTDTQYFGPGTRLTVL.

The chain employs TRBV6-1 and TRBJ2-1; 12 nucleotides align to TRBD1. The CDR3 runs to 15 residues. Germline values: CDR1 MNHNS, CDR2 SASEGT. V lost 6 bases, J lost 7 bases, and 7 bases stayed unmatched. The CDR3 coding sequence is TGTGCCAGCAGAGCCGGGACAGGGGGCAAGAATGAGCAGTTCTTC. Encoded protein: CASRAGTGGKNEQFF.

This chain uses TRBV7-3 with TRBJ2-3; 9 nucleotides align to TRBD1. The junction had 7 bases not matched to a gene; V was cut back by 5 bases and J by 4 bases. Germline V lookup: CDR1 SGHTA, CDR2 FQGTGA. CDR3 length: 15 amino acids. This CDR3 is CASSPRTGAADTQYF. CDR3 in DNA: TGTGCCAGCAGCCCTCGGACAGGGGCTGCAGATACGCAGTATTTT.

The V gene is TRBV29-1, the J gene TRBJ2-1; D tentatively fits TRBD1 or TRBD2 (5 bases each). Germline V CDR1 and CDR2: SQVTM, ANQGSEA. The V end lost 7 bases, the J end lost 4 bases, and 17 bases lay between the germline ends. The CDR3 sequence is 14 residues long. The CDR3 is CSGDRGYGYNEQFF. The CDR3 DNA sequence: TGCAGCGGTGACAGAGGGTATGGATACAATGAGCAGTTCTTC.

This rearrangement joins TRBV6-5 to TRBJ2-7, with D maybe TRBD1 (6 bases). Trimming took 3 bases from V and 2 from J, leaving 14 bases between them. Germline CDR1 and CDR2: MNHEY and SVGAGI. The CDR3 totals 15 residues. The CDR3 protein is CASSYQSGVTYEQYF. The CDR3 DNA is TGTGCCAGCAGTTATCAGTCAGGGGTTACCTACGAGCAGTACTTC.

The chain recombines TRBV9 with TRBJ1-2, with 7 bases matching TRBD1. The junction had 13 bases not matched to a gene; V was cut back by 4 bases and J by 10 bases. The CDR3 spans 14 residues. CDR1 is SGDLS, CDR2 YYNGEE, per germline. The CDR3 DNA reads TGTGCCAGCAGCCCGCTGGGACAGACCCATACCTACACCTTC. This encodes CASSPLGQTHTYTF.

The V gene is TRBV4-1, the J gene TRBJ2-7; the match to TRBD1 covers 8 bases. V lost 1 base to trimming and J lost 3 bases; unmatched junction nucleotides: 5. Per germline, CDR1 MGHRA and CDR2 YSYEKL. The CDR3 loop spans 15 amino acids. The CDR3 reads CASSQVPGQDYEQYF. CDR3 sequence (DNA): TGCGCCAGCAGCCAAGTCCCGGGACAGGACTACGAGCAGTACTTC.

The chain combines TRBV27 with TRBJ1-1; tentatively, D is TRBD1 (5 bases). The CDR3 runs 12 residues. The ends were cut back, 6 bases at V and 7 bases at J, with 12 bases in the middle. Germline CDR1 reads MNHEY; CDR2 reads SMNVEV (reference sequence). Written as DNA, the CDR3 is TGTGCCAGCAGCCCGTTGGGGGGTGAAGCTTTCTTT. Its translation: CASSPLGGEAFF.

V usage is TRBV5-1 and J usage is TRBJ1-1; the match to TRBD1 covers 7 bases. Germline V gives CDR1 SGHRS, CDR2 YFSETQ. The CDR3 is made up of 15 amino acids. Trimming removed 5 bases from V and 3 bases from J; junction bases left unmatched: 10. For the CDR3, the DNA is TGCGCCAGCAGGGTAACCGGGACAGATGACACTGAAGCTTTCTTT. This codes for CASRVTGTDDTEAFF.

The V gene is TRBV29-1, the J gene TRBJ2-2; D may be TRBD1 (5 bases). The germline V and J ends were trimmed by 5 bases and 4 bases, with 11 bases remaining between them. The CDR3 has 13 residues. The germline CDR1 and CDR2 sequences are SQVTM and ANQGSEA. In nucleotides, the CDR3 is TGCAGCGTTCGACCCCAGGGCACCGGGGAGCTGTTTTTT. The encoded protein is CSVRPQGTGELFF.

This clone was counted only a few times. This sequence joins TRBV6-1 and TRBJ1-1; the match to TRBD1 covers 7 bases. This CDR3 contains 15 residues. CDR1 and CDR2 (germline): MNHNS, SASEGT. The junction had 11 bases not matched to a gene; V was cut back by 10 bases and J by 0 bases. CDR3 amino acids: CATDLTGTMNTEAFF. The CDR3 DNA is TGTGCCACCGATTTGACAGGGACAATGAACACTGAAGCTTTCTTT.

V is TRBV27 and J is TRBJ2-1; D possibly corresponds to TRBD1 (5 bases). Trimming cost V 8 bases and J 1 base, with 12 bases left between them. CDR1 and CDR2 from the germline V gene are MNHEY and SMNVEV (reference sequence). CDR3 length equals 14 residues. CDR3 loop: CASARVGSYNEQFF. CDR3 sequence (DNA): TGTGCCAGCGCCAGGGTTGGGTCCTACAATGAGCAGTTCTTC.

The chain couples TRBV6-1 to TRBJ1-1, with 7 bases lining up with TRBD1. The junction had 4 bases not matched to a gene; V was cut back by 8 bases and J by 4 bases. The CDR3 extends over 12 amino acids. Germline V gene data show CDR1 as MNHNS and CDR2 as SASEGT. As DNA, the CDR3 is TGTGCCAGCGGCACAGGGGTCACTGAAGCTTTCTTT. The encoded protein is CASGTGVTEAFF.

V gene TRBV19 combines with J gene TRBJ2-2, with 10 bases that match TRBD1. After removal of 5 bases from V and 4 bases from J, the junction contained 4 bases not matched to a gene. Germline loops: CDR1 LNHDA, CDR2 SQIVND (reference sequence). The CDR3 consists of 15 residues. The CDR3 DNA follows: TGTGCCAGTAGTCGACAGGGGGCGACCACCGGGGAGCTGTTTTTT. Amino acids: CASSRQGATTGELFF.